One and the same sample provided the 26 T cell receptor beta chains below, sequenced in a study of T cells in Graves' hyperthyroidism and ophthalmopathy. It was RNA transcripts that yielded the amplified TCR beta CDR3 regions. The TCR CDR3 was amplified in a first-round RT-PCR using the HTBI primer set. TCRdb re-called the multiplex PCR reads with MiXCR, one entry per CDR3 protein. The data show hundreds of thousands of distinct CDR3 sequences, approximately 25% seen once. The sample comprised blood. These receptor sequences come from a woman aged 25 to 39 with Graves' ophthalmopathy.

The chain recombines TRBV6-5 with TRBJ2-5; D possibly matches TRBD1 or TRBD2 (6 bases each). Germline values: CDR1 MNHEY, CDR2 SVGAGI. The CDR3 is 15 residues long. V was shortened by 0 bases and J by 5 bases, with 13 bases between the two germline ends. CDR3 amino acids: CASSYSTRGRETQYF. DNA for the CDR3: TGTGCCAGCAGTTACTCAACCCGGGGGCGGGAGACCCAGTACTTC.

This clonotype was counted at least ten times. The rearrangement joins TRBV7-3 to TRBJ1-5; D gene unclear. The CDR3 spans 16 residues. Trimming shortened V by 1 base and J by 1 base, and 11 bases separated the two germline ends. CDR1 and CDR2 from the germline V gene are SGHTA and FQGTGA. The CDR3 here is CASSLKPTRSNQPQHF. The CDR3, as DNA: TGTGCCAGCAGCTTAAAGCCGACAAGGAGCAATCAGCCCCAGCATTTT.

This chain links TRBV11-1 with TRBJ2-3, with D perhaps TRBD2 (6 bases). This CDR3 contains 15 residues. Trimming cost V 3 bases and J 3 bases, with 13 bases left between them. CDR1 SGHAT and CDR2 FQDESV come from the germline V gene (reference sequence). CDR3 bases: TGTGCCAGCAGCTTCCGGACGGAGGGGACAGATACGCAGTATTTT. It is translated as CASSFRTEGTDTQYF.

This clonotype has a count of ten or more. This chain joins TRBV6-5 and TRBJ2-5; 9 positions match TRBD1. Looked up from germline, CDR1 is MNHEY and CDR2 is SVGAGI. The V and J ends lost 2 bases and 1 base, in that order; junction bases with no gene match: 8. The CDR3 spans 17 residues. The CDR3 here is CASSYPRTGATQETQYF. CDR3 nucleotide sequence: TGTGCCAGCAGTTACCCACGGACAGGGGCTACCCAAGAGACCCAGTACTTC.

This clonotype appeared many times. V and J are TRBV6-2 or TRBV6-3 and TRBJ2-3; D remains unclear. V was shortened by 2 bases and J by 1 base, with 10 bases between the two germline ends. The CDR3 consists of 15 residues. In germline, CDR1 is MNHEY, CDR2 SVGEGT. CDR3 loop: CASSYPPAGTDTQYF. Here the CDR3 DNA reads TGTGCCAGCAGTTACCCCCCGGCAGGCACAGATACGCAGTATTTT.

This clonotype came up many times. This CDR3 reads CASSLGSSSEQYF. In DNA form, the CDR3 reads TGCGCCAGCAGCTTGGGTTCTAGCAGCGAGCAGTACTTC. The chain has TRBV5-1 and TRBJ2-7, with D possibly being TRBD2 (5 bases). Per germline, CDR1 SGHRS and CDR2 YFSETQ. Trimming removed 0 bases from V and 6 bases from J, with 10 bases in between. This CDR3 has 13 amino acids.

V gene TRBV20-1 combines with J gene TRBJ2-5; perhaps TRBD2 as D (6 bases). V shed 1 base and J shed 2 bases, with 11 bases lying between them. Germline CDR1 is DFQATT and CDR2 is SNEGSKA (reference sequence). CDR3 length equals 14 residues. For the CDR3, the DNA is TGCAGTGCTAGAGTACCGGGACTGCAAGAGACCCAGTACTTC. Translation: CSARVPGLQETQYF.

The CDR3 DNA reads as TGTGCCAGCAGCTTGACAGGGGTGGATTCACCCCTCCACTTT. This encodes CASSLTGVDSPLHF. The rearrangement joins TRBV7-9 to TRBJ1-6, with 8 bases matching TRBD1. This CDR3 spans 14 amino acids. The germline gives CDR1 SEHNR, CDR2 FQNEAQ (reference sequence). V lost 3 bases to trimming and J lost 8 bases; unmatched junction nucleotides: 3.

CDR3 sequence: CAWSWDRNTEAFF. CDR3 nucleotide sequence: TGTGCCTGGAGTTGGGACAGAAACACTGAAGCTTTCTTT. V gene TRBV30 combines with J gene TRBJ1-1; 7 bases are shared with TRBD1. Germline assignment: CDR1 GTSNPN and CDR2 SVGIG (reference sequence). This CDR3 is built from 13 residues. Unmatched junction bases numbered 2, after V lost 2 bases and J lost 2 bases.

This clonotype was counted at least ten times. This chain uses TRBV9 with TRBJ2-5, with 7 bases that match TRBD2. The CDR3 totals 15 residues. Germline values: CDR1 SGDLS, CDR2 YYNGEE. V shed 3 bases, J shed 3 bases, and the junction held 8 bases outside the gene matches. CDR3 sequence reads: CASSAGAAGEETQYF. DNA of the CDR3: TGTGCCAGCAGCGCGGGAGCGGCGGGGGAAGAGACCCAGTACTTC.

This clonotype was observed at least ten times. This chain uses TRBV20-1 with TRBJ2-5, with a weak D call TRBD1 (7 bases). Germline V gene lookup returns CDR1 DFQATT and CDR2 SNEGSKA (reference sequence). This CDR3 spans 12 amino acids. V dropped 3 bases and J dropped 5 bases, with 10 bases sitting between them. CDR3 residues: CSARAGGETQYF. The CDR3 DNA sequence: TGCAGTGCTAGGGCAGGGGGGGAGACCCAGTACTTC.

This clonotype was observed many times. The chain joins TRBV27 to TRBJ2-5, with TRBD2 matching 12 bases. This CDR3 has 16 amino acids. CDR1 is MNHEY and CDR2 is SMNVEV in the germline V gene (reference sequence). V lost 6 bases, J lost 1 base, and 6 bases stayed unmatched. CDR3 sequence (DNA): TGTGCCAGCAGACTAGCGGGGGGCGGAATCCAAGAGACCCAGTACTTC. This encodes CASRLAGGGIQETQYF.

This clonotype was counted many times. This may stem from a read error, because a much larger clone lies one nucleotide away. The chain links TRBV7-2 to TRBJ1-2; 9 bases agree with TRBD1. This CDR3 is built from 13 residues. After removal of 5 bases from V and 6 bases from J, the junction contained 4 bases not matched to a gene. Germline loops: CDR1 SGHTA, CDR2 FQGNSA. CDR3 residues: CASSTRTGDGYTF. In DNA form, the CDR3 reads TGTGCCAGCAGCACCCGGACAGGGGATGGCTACACCTTC.

This clonotype has only a few counts. This chain links TRBV30 with TRBJ2-7, with 7 bases matching TRBD1. The germline CDR1 and CDR2 sequences are GTSNPN and SVGIG (reference sequence). The CDR3 extends over 15 amino acids. After removal of 4 bases from V and 4 bases from J, the junction contained 13 bases not matched to a gene. The CDR3 DNA follows: TGTGCCTGGACCCTCCCGGACAGGCGGTTTTACGAGCAGTACTTC. Its translation: CAWTLPDRRFYEQYF.

The rearrangement uses TRBV7-6 and TRBJ2-5, with 9 bases that match TRBD1. V shed 7 bases, J shed 4 bases, and the junction held 7 bases outside the gene matches. The CDR3 is 14 amino acids. Per the germline V gene, CDR1 is SGHVS and CDR2 is FNYEAQ. The CDR3, as DNA: TGTGCCAGCACCCTTGGGACAGGGATAGAGACCCAGTACTTC. Translating gives CASTLGTGIETQYF.

This clonotype was observed at least ten times. The V gene is TRBV11-2, the J gene TRBJ1-2; TRBD1 aligns across 10 bases. V lost 1 base to trimming and J lost 4 bases; unmatched junction nucleotides: 3. There are 15 residues in the CDR3. Germline values: CDR1 SGHAT, CDR2 FQNNGV. CDR3 sequence: CASSLGGQGTYGYTF. CDR3 sequence (DNA): TGTGCCAGCAGCTTAGGGGGACAGGGGACCTATGGCTACACCTTC.

The chain employs TRBV12-3 or TRBV12-4 and TRBJ1-5; TRBD1 aligns across 7 bases. This CDR3 is built from 13 residues. Trimming cost V 8 bases and J 2 bases; bases outside gene matches: 3. CDR3 residues: CASQGDGNQPQHF. For the CDR3, the DNA is TGTGCCAGCCAGGGGGATGGCAATCAGCCCCAGCATTTT.

A note on this clonotype: This clone may be a read error of a much larger clone one base away. The chain combines TRBV2 with TRBJ2-7; no clear D gene. The CDR3 totals 12 residues. The V gene lost 7 bases and the J gene lost 2 bases, with 9 bases spanning the gap. Germline CDR1 and CDR2: SNHLY and FYNNEI. Here the CDR3 DNA reads TGTGCCAGCAAATTACGTACCTACGAGCAGTACTTC. Translating gives CASKLRTYEQYF.

This clonotype was picked up a small number of times. The rearrangement joins TRBV28 to TRBJ1-1; 9 positions match TRBD1. Unmatched junction bases numbered 9, after V lost 2 bases and J lost 5 bases. The CDR3 is 16 amino acids. In germline, CDR1 is MDHEN, CDR2 SYDVKM. The chain's CDR3 is CASSLQQGAVITEAFF. The CDR3 DNA reads TGTGCCAGCAGTTTACAACAGGGGGCTGTGATTACTGAAGCTTTCTTT.

This clonotype showed up many times. The chain is built from TRBV6-5 and TRBJ2-5; D gene unclear. This CDR3 spans 14 amino acids. Germline lookup yields CDR1 MNHEY and CDR2 SVGAGI. Trimming removed 4 bases from V and 4 bases from J, with 13 bases in between. The CDR3 DNA reads as TGTGCCAGCAGTTCCACACAGAGCTTAGAGACCCAGTACTTC. Its protein is CASSSTQSLETQYF.

Many counts were recorded for this clonotype. The genes are TRBV7-2 and TRBJ2-2; no clear D gene. Trimming removed 5 bases from V and 10 bases from J, with 11 bases in between. This CDR3 is built from 12 residues. CDR1 is SGHTA and CDR2 is FQGNSA in the germline V gene. The CDR3 sequence: CASSPKVVELFF. CDR3 in DNA: TGTGCCAGCAGCCCGAAAGTGGTGGAGCTGTTTTTT.

In its sample, this clonotype was seen many times. The rearrangement links TRBV7-2 to TRBJ2-5; 8 bases agree with TRBD1. The CDR3 loop spans 15 amino acids. Trimming cost V 5 bases and J 5 bases; bases outside gene matches: 10. Germline V gives CDR1 SGHTA, CDR2 FQGNSA. CDR3 DNA sequence: TGTGCCAGCAGCACCCTAGGACAGGGTGATGAGACCCAGTACTTC. This codes for CASSTLGQGDETQYF.

This clonotype was detected ten times or more. The rearrangement joins TRBV7-3 to TRBJ2-2; a possible D gene is TRBD1 (5 bases). V was pared by 2 bases and J by 4 bases, with 14 bases between. Per germline, CDR1 SGHTA and CDR2 FQGTGA. The CDR3 has 16 residues. CDR3 region: CASSLGLGQGTGELFF. In DNA form, the CDR3 reads TGTGCCAGCAGCTTAGGTCTGGGCCAGGGCACCGGGGAGCTGTTTTTT.

The J gene is TRBJ2-7, the V gene TRBV5-6, with D maybe TRBD1 (6 bases). CDR3 length equals 16 residues. V lost 4 bases, J lost 2 bases, and 19 bases lay in between. Germline lookup yields CDR1 SGHDT and CDR2 YYEEEE. The CDR3 DNA is TGTGCCAGCAGCACCGGATGGCCAGGGGTGACCTACGAGCAGTACTTC. Its translation is CASSTGWPGVTYEQYF.

This clonotype turned up a few times. This chain uses TRBV3-1 with TRBJ1-1; a possible D gene is TRBD1 (6 bases). Germline V gene lookup returns CDR1 LGHDT and CDR2 YNNKEL (reference sequence). The CDR3 extends over 13 amino acids. V was pared by 4 bases and J by 8 bases, with 14 bases between. CDR3 sequence (DNA): TGTGCCAGCAGCCCGTTTTTGGACAGCGAAGCTTTCTTT. Protein sequence: CASSPFLDSEAFF.

The table lists this clonotype with many counts. The rearrangement joins TRBV7-9 to TRBJ1-1; D may be TRBD1 (6 bases). This CDR3 is built from 12 residues. CDR1 and CDR2 (germline): SEHNR, FQNEAQ (reference sequence). The V end lost 6 bases, the J end lost 8 bases, and 13 bases lay between the germline ends. The CDR3: CASSSGQLEAFF. CDR3 nucleotide sequence: TGTGCCAGCAGTTCCGGACAGTTAGAAGCTTTCTTT.